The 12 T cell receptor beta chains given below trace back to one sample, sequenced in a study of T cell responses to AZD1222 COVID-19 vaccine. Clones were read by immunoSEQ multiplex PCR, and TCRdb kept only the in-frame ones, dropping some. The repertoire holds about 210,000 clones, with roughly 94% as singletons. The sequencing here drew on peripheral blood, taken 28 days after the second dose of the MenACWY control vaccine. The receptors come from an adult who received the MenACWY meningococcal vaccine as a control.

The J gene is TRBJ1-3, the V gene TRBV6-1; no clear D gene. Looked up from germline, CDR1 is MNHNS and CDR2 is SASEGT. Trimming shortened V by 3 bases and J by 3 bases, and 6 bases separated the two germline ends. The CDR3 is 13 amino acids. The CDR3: CASSEAIGNTIYF. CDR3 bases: TGTGCCAGCAGTGAGGCGATTGGAAACACCATATATTTT.

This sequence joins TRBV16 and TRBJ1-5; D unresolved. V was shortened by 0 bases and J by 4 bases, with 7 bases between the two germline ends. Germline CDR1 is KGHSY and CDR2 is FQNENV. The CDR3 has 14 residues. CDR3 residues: CASSQSRINQPQHF. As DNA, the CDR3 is TGTGCCAGCAGCCAATCCAGGATAAATCAGCCCCAGCATTTT.

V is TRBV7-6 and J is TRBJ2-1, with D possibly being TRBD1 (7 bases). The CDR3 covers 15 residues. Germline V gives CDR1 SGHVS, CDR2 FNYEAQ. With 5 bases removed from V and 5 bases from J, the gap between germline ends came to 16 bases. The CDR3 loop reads CASSAGGGLHNEQFF. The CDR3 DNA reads TGTGCCAGCAGCGCAGGGGGAGGACTACACAATGAGCAGTTCTTC.

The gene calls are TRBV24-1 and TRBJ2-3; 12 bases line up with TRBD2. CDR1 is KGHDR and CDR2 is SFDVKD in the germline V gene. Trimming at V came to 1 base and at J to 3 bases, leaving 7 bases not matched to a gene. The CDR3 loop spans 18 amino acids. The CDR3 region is CATSDFGASGGVTDTQYF. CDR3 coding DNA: TGTGCCACCAGTGATTTCGGGGCTAGCGGGGGGGTTACAGATACGCAGTATTTT.

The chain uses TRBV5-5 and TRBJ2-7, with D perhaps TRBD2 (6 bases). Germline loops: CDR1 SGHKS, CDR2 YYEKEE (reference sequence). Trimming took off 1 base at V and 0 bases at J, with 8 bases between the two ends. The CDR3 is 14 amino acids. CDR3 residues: CASSLRTNSYEQYF. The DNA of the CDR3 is TGTGCCAGCAGCTTGAGGACTAACTCCTACGAGCAGTACTTC.

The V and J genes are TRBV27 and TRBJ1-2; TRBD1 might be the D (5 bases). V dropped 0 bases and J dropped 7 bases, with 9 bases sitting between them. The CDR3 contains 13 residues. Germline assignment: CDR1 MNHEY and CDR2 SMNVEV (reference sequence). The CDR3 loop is CASSLSGVSGYTF. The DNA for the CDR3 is TGTGCCAGCAGTTTATCGGGGGTTAGTGGCTACACCTTC.

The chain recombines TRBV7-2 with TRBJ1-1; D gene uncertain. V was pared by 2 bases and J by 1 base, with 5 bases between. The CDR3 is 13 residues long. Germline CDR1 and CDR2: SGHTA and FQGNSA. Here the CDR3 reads CASSLRGNTEAFF. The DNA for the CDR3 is TGTGCCAGCAGCTTACGGGGGAACACTGAAGCTTTCTTT.

In DNA form, the CDR3 reads TGCGCCAGCAGCGCCCTAGCGGGGGTCCTGTTCAATGAGCAGTTCTTC. It translates to CASSALAGVLFNEQFF. The genes are TRBV5-1 and TRBJ2-1; the match to TRBD2 covers 10 bases. J lost 6 bases, V lost 4 bases, and 10 bases had no gene match. The CDR3 is 16 amino acids. Germline assignment: CDR1 SGHRS and CDR2 YFSETQ.

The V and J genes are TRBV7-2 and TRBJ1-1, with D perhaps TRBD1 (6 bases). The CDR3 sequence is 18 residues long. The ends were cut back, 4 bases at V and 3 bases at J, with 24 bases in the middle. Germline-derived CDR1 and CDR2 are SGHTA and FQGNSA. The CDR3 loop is CASSSLGQRGTRDTEAFF. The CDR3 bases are TGTGCCAGCAGCTCCCTAGGACAGCGAGGAACGCGAGACACTGAAGCTTTCTTT.

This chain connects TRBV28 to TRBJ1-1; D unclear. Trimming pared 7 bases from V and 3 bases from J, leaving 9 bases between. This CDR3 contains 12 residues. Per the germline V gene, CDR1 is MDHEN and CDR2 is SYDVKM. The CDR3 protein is CASIGYDTEAFF. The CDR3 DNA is TGTGCCAGCATCGGATATGACACTGAAGCTTTCTTT.

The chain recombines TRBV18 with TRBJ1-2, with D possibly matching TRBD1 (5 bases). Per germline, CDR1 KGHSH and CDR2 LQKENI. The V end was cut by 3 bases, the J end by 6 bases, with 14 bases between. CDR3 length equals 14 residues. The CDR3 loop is CASSPGTTSHGYTF. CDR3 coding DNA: TGTGCCAGCTCACCCGGGACCACCTCCCATGGCTACACCTTC.

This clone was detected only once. CDR3 DNA sequence: TGTGCCAGCAGCCAGAGGGGGCTGCTCTTGAACACCGGGGAGCTGTTTTTT. It specifies CASSQRGLLLNTGELFF. The rearrangement uses TRBV11-2 and TRBJ2-2; TRBD1 agrees at 7 bases. The CDR3 is made up of 17 amino acids. J gave up 1 base and V 5 bases, and 10 bases lay outside the gene matches. Germline CDR1 reads SGHAT; CDR2 reads FQNNGV.